This is a list of T cell receptor beta chains from one sample in a study of control samples from healthy donors and cancer patients. Sequenced by immunoSEQ multiplex PCR; TCRdb stores in-frame clones only, minus some. The profile shows fewer than 70,000 clones, more than 80% of them singletons. The sequencing sample was made of PBMCs. All receptors come from a woman aged 50 to 60 with lung cancer. CDR3s include the opening cysteine and the closing phenylalanine or tryptophan. The D gene is left open where the match is weak. Clone size is given for some rows only: seen once, a few or many times, or a class if the clone is expanded.

j_gene,abundance,v_gene,d_gene,CDR3nt,CDR3aa
TRBJ2-5,.,TRBV7-6,TRBD2,TGTGCCAGCAGCTTAGTGCTAGCGGGGCAAGAGACCCAGTACTTC,CASSLVLAGQETQYF
TRBJ1-5,.,TRBV7-2,.,TGTGCCAGCAGCTCCAAAACGGGGCCCAATCAGCCCCAGCATTTT,CASSSKTGPNQPQHF
TRBJ2-3,.,TRBV2,TRBD2,TGTGCCAGCAGTTACACCGCGGGGGGGGGCACAGATACGCAGTATTTT,CASSYTAGGGTDTQYF
TRBJ2-7,.,TRBV11-2,.,TGTGCCAGCAGCTTAGGCCAGACCTACGAGCAGTACTTC,CASSLGQTYEQYF
TRBJ1-5,.,TRBV28,TRBD1,TGTGCCAGCAGTTTACAGGGGGGGTATAGCAATCAGCCCCAGCATTTT,CASSLQGGYSNQPQHF
TRBJ2-7,.,TRBV30,.,TGTGCCTGGAGTGTAAATGTTGGTGACGAGCAGTACTTC,CAWSVNVGDEQYF
TRBJ2-2,.,TRBV27,TRBD1,TGTGCCAGCACCGAAAGGGGGCTGACCGGGGAGCTGTTTTTT,CASTERGLTGELFF
TRBJ1-4,.,TRBV4-2,.,TGTGCCAGCAGCCGCGAGGGGGACCTGGGGGTGGGTGAAAAACTGTTTTTT,CASSREGDLGVGEKLFF
TRBJ1-6,.,TRBV18,.,TGTGCCAGCTCACCAAGGGGGGATAATTCACCCCTCCACTTT,CASSPRGDNSPLHF
TRBJ1-5,once,TRBV19,.,TGTGCCAGTAGCCTAGAAGGAGGTCAAGTGAATCAGCCCCAGCATTTT,CASSLEGGQVNQPQHF
TRBJ1-2,once,TRBV29-1,TRBD1,TGCAGCGTGGGAACAGGGGGAATCTATGGCTACACCTTC,CSVGTGGIYGYTF
TRBJ2-1,.,TRBV15,.,TGTGCCACCAGCAGAGATGCGAGCGGCTCCTACAATGAGCAGTTCTTC,CATSRDASGSYNEQFF
TRBJ1-2,few,TRBV15,.,TGTGCCACCAGCAGAGCAGTGGAGTTAGGCTACACCTTC,CATSRAVELGYTF
TRBJ2-7,.,TRBV5-1,TRBD1,TGCGCCAGCTACCCGGGACAGGAGTTCTACGAGCAGTACTTC,CASYPGQEFYEQYF
TRBJ2-3,.,TRBV10-3,TRBD2,TGTGCCACCACAGCGGGGCCAAGCACAGATACGCAGTATTTT,CATTAGPSTDTQYF
TRBJ2-1,once,TRBV9,TRBD1,TGTGCCAGCAGCGTTGGGACAGGGATCGGAAATGAGCAGTTCTTC,CASSVGTGIGNEQFF
TRBJ1-2,.,TRBV6-2/TRBV6-3,.,TGTGCCAGCAGTTTAGAAGCTAACTATGGCTACACCTTC,CASSLEANYGYTF
TRBJ2-1,few,TRBV4-2,TRBD2,TGTGCCAGCAGCCCTTTTCTAAGCGGGGCTACCAATGAGCAGTTCTTC,CASSPFLSGATNEQFF
TRBJ2-2,.,TRBV5-4,.,TGTGCCAGCAAAGGGACCGGGGAGCTGTTTTTT,CASKGTGELFF
TRBJ2-2,.,TRBV6-2/TRBV6-3,TRBD2,TGTGCCAGCAGTCCGCCGCGCGGGGGTATCGGGGAGCTGTTTTTT,CASSPPRGGIGELFF
TRBJ2-1,.,TRBV6-2/TRBV6-3,TRBD2,TGTGCCAGCAGTTACTCGATGGAAGCGGGGGTAACTAATGAGCAGTTCTTC,CASSYSMEAGVTNEQFF
TRBJ1-1,.,TRBV5-6,.,TGTGCCAGCAGCTTGCCCGCGGATTGGGAGGAGACTGAAGCTTTCTTT,CASSLPADWEETEAFF
TRBJ1-1,medium-sized,TRBV27,.,TGTGCCTCTCTGGCCCCGAACACTGAAGCTTTCTTT,CASLAPNTEAFF
TRBJ1-3,.,TRBV3-1/TRBV3-2,.,TGTGCCAGCAGCCAAGGCAGGGGAAACACCATATATTTT,CASSQGRGNTIYF
TRBJ2-7,once,TRBV27,.,TGTGCCAGCAGTTTGGGATGGTCCTACGAGCAGTACTTC,CASSLGWSYEQYF
TRBJ2-1,.,TRBV5-4,TRBD2,TGTGCCAGCACCTCGCCTAGCGGGGGGGACAATGAGCAGTTCTTC,CASTSPSGGDNEQFF
TRBJ2-3,.,TRBV2,.,TGTGCCAGCAGAGTGAGTTTCGCTAGCACAGATACGCAGTATTTT,CASRVSFASTDTQYF
TRBJ2-2,.,TRBV10-3,.,TGTGCCGTTAGCCGGGCAGGGTCGAACACCGGGGAGCTGTTTTTT,CAVSRAGSNTGELFF